The 18 T cell receptor beta chains presented below share a single source sample, sequenced in a study of vaccination effects on CD4 cells after COVID-19. No antigen is known for these receptors. Assay used: immunoSEQ multiplex PCR; TCRdb lists only in-frame clones, some missing. This repertoire shows more than 55,000 clones, 78% found once; its top ten account for roughly 4.2%. CD4+ T cell isolation took place after more than eight days of culture. Participants received two doses of either the BNT162b2 or mRNA-1273 vaccine. The material sequenced was CD4+ T cells from PBMCs cultured without peptide, taken after COVID-19 vaccination. The source is a human donor who received a COVID-19 vaccine.

The V gene is TRBV9, the J gene TRBJ2-1, with D hard to call. Trimming cost V 0 bases and J 5 bases, with 6 bases left between them. The germline V gene has CDR1 SGDLS and CDR2 YYNGEE. The CDR3 extends over 13 amino acids. The CDR3 is CASSVDRNNEQFF. CDR3 DNA sequence: TGTGCCAGCAGCGTAGACCGAAACAATGAGCAGTTCTTC.

This chain joins TRBV5-5 and TRBJ2-7, with 12 bases matching TRBD1. J was trimmed by 7 bases and V by 4 bases; bases with no gene match: 6. Germline loops: CDR1 SGHKS, CDR2 YYEKEE (reference sequence). The CDR3 consists of 14 residues. CDR3 bases: TGTGCCAGCAGCCCGGGACAGGGGGCAATGGAGCAGTACTTC. Protein sequence: CASSPGQGAMEQYF.

The chain couples TRBV6-1 to TRBJ1-4; 9 bases are a match to TRBD1. Germline assignment: CDR1 MNHNS and CDR2 SASEGT. The CDR3 spans 15 residues. The J segment lost 10 bases and the V segment lost 1 base, leaving 7 bases of the junction unmatched. The CDR3 region has the DNA TGTGCCAGCAGTGAAGAAGGGACAGGGACTCGAAAACTGTTTTTT. Its translation is CASSEEGTGTRKLFF.

The CDR3 is CASSNQQAGWGGYTF. The CDR3 bases are TGTGCCAGCAGTAATCAACAGGCCGGGTGGGGTGGCTACACCTTC. The genes are TRBV28 and TRBJ1-2, with D perhaps TRBD1 (5 bases). The CDR3 loop spans 15 amino acids. Germline CDR1 reads MDHEN; CDR2 reads SYDVKM. V lost 5 bases to trimming and J lost 7 bases, with 20 bases between them.

This clone was observed a handful of times. The same CDR3 also results from other DNA sequences found in this sample. The chain uses TRBV19 and TRBJ1-5, with unresolved D. Germline CDR1 and CDR2: LNHDA and SQIVND (reference sequence). V was shortened by 2 bases and J by 2 bases, with 4 bases between the two germline ends. This CDR3 comprises 13 residues. In DNA, the CDR3 is TGTGCCAGTAGTATAAGTGGCAATCAGCCCCAGCATTTT. Translation gives CASSISGNQPQHF.

This sequence joins TRBV29-1 and TRBJ2-7, with 8 nucleotides matching TRBD1. This CDR3 spans 13 amino acids. The V segment lost 3 bases and the J segment 6 bases; nucleotides outside the gene matches: 7. Germline-derived CDR1 and CDR2 are SQVTM and ANQGSEA. CDR3 DNA: TGCAGCGTTGAGGGGGACAGGCCGCTCGAGCAGTACTTC. Translated, it gives CSVEGDRPLEQYF.

This clone was counted between two and nine times. This chain joins TRBV5-1 and TRBJ1-3; D unclear. The germline V and J ends were trimmed by 0 bases and 6 bases, with 7 bases remaining between them. This CDR3 region has 13 residues. CDR1 SGHRS and CDR2 YFSETQ come from the germline V gene. CDR3 sequence reads: CASSLEAENTIYF. CDR3 nucleotides: TGCGCCAGCAGCTTGGAGGCTGAAAACACCATATATTTT.

The chain has TRBV5-5 and TRBJ1-5; D unclear. The V end lost 0 bases, the J end lost 5 bases, and 9 bases lay between the germline ends. This CDR3 spans 14 amino acids. Germline CDR1 is SGHKS and CDR2 is YYEKEE (reference sequence). The CDR3 spells CASSLGFRDQPQHF. CDR3 nucleotides: TGTGCCAGCAGCTTGGGGTTCCGGGATCAGCCCCAGCATTTT.

The genes are TRBV24-1 and TRBJ2-2; D might be TRBD1 (5 bases). The CDR3 contains 14 residues. Germline CDR1 is KGHDR and CDR2 is SFDVKD. The V gene lost 2 bases and the J gene lost 6 bases, with 9 bases spanning the gap. The CDR3 here is CATSDWGRPGELFF. DNA for the CDR3: TGTGCCACCAGTGATTGGGGCAGGCCCGGGGAGCTGTTTTTT.

The chain employs TRBV18 and TRBJ1-1; tentative D call: TRBD1 (5 bases). CDR3 length: 17 amino acids. V lost 2 bases and J lost 0, with 16 bases in between. CDR1 KGHSH and CDR2 LQKENI come from the germline V gene. CDR3 amino acids: CASSPKGRAGMNTEAFF. The CDR3 coding sequence is TGTGCCAGCTCACCAAAGGGTAGAGCAGGGATGAACACTGAAGCTTTCTTT.

The rearrangement links TRBV6-5 to TRBJ2-3; TRBD2 aligns across 8 bases. Germline CDR1 MNHEY, CDR2 SVGAGI. This CDR3 contains 12 residues. V trimming: 6 bases; J trimming: 13 bases; junction bases outside the gene matches: 9. DNA for the CDR3: TGTGCCAGCAGCCTTTATCCCGGGGGGGAGTATTTT. Translation gives CASSLYPGGEYF.

This chain uses TRBV15 with TRBJ2-7; either TRBD1 or TRBD2 may fit D (5 bases each). Trimming removed 3 bases at V and 3 bases at J, with 18 bases between. The CDR3 consists of 16 residues. From germline, CDR1 is LNHNV and CDR2 YYDKDF (reference sequence). CDR3: CATSSIPGRWRYEQYF. CDR3 nucleotides: TGTGCCACCAGCAGTATTCCGGGACGTTGGCGCTACGAGCAGTACTTC.

This chain links TRBV6-6 with TRBJ2-2, with TRBD1 as a possible D gene (6 bases). Germline V gives CDR1 MNHNY, CDR2 SVGAGI (reference sequence). The CDR3 extends over 14 amino acids. The ends were cut back, 8 bases at V and 4 bases at J, with 14 bases in the middle. The CDR3 DNA is TGTGCCAGCCGCCGAACAGGGACCACCGGGGAGCTGTTTTTT. Translation gives CASRRTGTTGELFF.

This clone showed up just a few times. This chain's CDR3 is CASSDPGGATLAKNIQYF. The CDR3 nucleotides read TGTGCCAGCAGCGACCCCGGTGGGGCGACGCTAGCCAAAAACATTCAGTACTTC. This chain joins TRBV28 and TRBJ2-4; the D gene is possibly TRBD1 (5 bases). With 6 bases removed from V and 0 bases from J, the gap between germline ends came to 21 bases. In germline, CDR1 is MDHEN, CDR2 SYDVKM. This CDR3 spans 18 amino acids.

This clone was found a few times. V is TRBV4-3 and J is TRBJ1-5, with 7 bases matching TRBD1. CDR1 and CDR2 (germline): LGHNA, YSLEER. J gave up 5 bases and V 1 base, and 8 bases lay outside the gene matches. This CDR3 contains 16 residues. Here the CDR3 DNA reads TGCGCCAGCAGCCAAGGCGGGGGGGACAGTTATCAGCCCCAGCATTTT. This encodes CASSQGGGDSYQPQHF.

The genes are TRBV19 and TRBJ2-1, with unresolved D. Trimming cost V 0 bases and J 6 bases, with 6 bases left between them. The CDR3 loop spans 13 amino acids. The V gene's germline CDR1 is LNHDA and CDR2 SQIVND (reference sequence). DNA for the CDR3: TGTGCCAGTAGTATAGACGCTCCCAATGAGCAGTTCTTC. It encodes CASSIDAPNEQFF.

This clone occurred a few times. The chain recombines TRBV28 with TRBJ1-4, with 7 bases matching TRBD1. The CDR3 runs 16 residues. Germline-derived CDR1 and CDR2 are MDHEN and SYDVKM. The V segment lost 5 bases and the J segment 7 bases; nucleotides outside the gene matches: 13. The CDR3 protein is CASSLKRTGGAEKLFF. In nucleotides, the CDR3 is TGTGCCAGCAGTCTGAAAAGGACAGGAGGAGCTGAAAAACTGTTTTTT.

V is TRBV18 and J is TRBJ1-4; 8 bases fit TRBD1. With V trimmed by 6 bases and J by 2 bases, 5 bases remained unmatched. CDR1 KGHSH and CDR2 LQKENI come from the germline V gene. The CDR3 extends over 15 amino acids. The CDR3, as DNA: TGTGCCAGCTCCCAGAACAGGGGGACTAATGAAAAACTGTTTTTT. It translates to CASSQNRGTNEKLFF.